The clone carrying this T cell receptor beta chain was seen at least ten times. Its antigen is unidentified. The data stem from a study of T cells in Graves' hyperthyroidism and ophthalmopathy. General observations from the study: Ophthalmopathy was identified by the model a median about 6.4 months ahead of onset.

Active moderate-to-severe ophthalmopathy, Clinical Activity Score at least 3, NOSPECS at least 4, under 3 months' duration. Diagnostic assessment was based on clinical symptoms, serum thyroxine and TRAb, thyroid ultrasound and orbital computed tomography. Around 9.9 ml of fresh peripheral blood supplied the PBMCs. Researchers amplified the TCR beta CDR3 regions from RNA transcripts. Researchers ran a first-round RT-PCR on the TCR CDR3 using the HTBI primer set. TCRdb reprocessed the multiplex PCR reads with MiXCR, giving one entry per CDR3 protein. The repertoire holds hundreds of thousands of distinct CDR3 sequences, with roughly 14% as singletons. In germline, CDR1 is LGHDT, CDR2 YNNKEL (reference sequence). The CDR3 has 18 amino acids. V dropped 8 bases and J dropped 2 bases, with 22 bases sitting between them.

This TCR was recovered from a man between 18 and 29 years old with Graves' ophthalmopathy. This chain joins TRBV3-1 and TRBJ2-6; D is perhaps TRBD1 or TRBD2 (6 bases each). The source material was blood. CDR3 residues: CASEKRYKRGAGANVLTF. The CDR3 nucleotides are TGTGCCAGCGAGAAGAGGTACAAAAGGGGGGCTGGGGCCAACGTCCTGACTTTC.